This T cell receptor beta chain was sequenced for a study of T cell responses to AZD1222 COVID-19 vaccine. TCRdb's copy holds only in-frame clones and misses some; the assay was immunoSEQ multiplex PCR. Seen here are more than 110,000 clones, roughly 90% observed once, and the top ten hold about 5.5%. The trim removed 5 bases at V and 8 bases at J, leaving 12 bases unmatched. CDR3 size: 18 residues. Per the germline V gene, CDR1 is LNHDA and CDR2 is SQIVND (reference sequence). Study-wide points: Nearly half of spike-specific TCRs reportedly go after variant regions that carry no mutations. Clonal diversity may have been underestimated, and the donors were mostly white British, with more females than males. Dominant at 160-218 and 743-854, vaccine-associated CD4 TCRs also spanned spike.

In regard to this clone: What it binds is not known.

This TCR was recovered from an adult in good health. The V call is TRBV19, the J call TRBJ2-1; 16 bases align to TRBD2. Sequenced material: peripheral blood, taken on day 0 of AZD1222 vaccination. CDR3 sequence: CASSAGTSGRATSDEQFF. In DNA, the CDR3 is TGTGCCAGTAGTGCAGGGACTAGCGGGAGGGCGACTTCGGATGAGCAGTTCTTC.